The 30 T cell receptor beta chains below all came from one sample that was sequenced in a study of lymphopenia after photon versus proton radiotherapy. TCRdb's copy holds only in-frame clones and misses some; the assay was immunoSEQ multiplex PCR. The sample records over 35,000 clones, roughly 86% being singletons. This specimen consisted of peripheral blood, obtained from a patient treated with proton-based radiotherapy. The receptors stem from a woman in her seventies with pancreatic cancer. Some clones in this sample may be carry-over from other donors' samples.

V is TRBV18 and J is TRBJ1-2, with 8 bases matching TRBD1. CDR1 and CDR2 (germline): KGHSH, LQKENI. The trim removed 0 bases at V and 5 bases at J, leaving 11 bases unmatched. The CDR3 covers 17 residues. CDR3 in amino acids: CASSPPVEDRVKYGYTF. CDR3 sequence (DNA): TGTGCCAGCTCACCACCCGTCGAGGACAGGGTGAAATATGGCTACACCTTC.

This rearrangement joins TRBV11-2 to TRBJ1-1, with D unclear. The V gene lost 5 bases and the J gene lost 7 bases, with 14 bases spanning the gap. The CDR3 extends over 13 amino acids. CDR1 is SGHAT and CDR2 is FQNNGV in the germline V gene. The CDR3 DNA reads TGTGCCAGCAGCAACCCCTCCGGGGTTGAAGCTTTCTTT. Amino acid sequence: CASSNPSGVEAFF.

This clone is medium-sized by share. This rearrangement joins TRBV27 to TRBJ1-2, with D maybe TRBD1 (6 bases). The CDR3 is 14 amino acids. CDR1 and CDR2 (germline): MNHEY, SMNVEV (reference sequence). Between the trimmed V and J ends, which lost 4 bases and 2 bases, there was a span of 11 bases. The CDR3 loop is CASSSQQGNYGYTF. The CDR3 DNA is TGTGCCAGCAGTTCCCAACAGGGAAACTATGGCTACACCTTC.

This sequence joins TRBV19 and TRBJ2-1, with 7 bases matching TRBD2. Germline V lookup: CDR1 LNHDA, CDR2 SQIVND (reference sequence). CDR3 length: 16 residues. J was trimmed by 0 bases and V by 4 bases; bases with no gene match: 6. The CDR3 loop is CASSNSAGFSYNEQFF. As DNA, the CDR3 is TGTGCCAGTAGTAACTCAGCGGGGTTCTCCTACAATGAGCAGTTCTTC.

DNA for the CDR3: TGTGCCAGTTCGCTAGCGGGAGTGTACGAGCAGTACTTC. It specifies CASSLAGVYEQYF. The chain joins TRBV19 to TRBJ2-7; 10 nucleotides line up with TRBD2. The junction had 5 bases not matched to a gene; V was cut back by 8 bases and J by 4 bases. The V gene's germline CDR1 is LNHDA and CDR2 SQIVND (reference sequence). The CDR3 runs to 13 residues.

This chain joins TRBV5-1 and TRBJ2-1; a weak D match, TRBD1 (5 bases). CDR3 length equals 16 residues. Germline V CDR1 and CDR2: SGHRS, YFSETQ. The germline V and J ends were trimmed by 2 bases and 9 bases, with 21 bases remaining between them. The CDR3 spells CASSLEVGHTHSEQFF. As DNA, the CDR3 is TGCGCCAGCAGCTTAGAAGTGGGGCACACACATAGTGAGCAGTTCTTC.

The chain employs TRBV19 and TRBJ2-2; a weak D match, TRBD1 (5 bases). V was pared by 7 bases and J by 6 bases, with 15 bases between. Germline V gives CDR1 LNHDA, CDR2 SQIVND (reference sequence). The CDR3 length is 14 residues. The CDR3 protein is CASTRRGEAGELFF. CDR3 DNA: TGTGCCAGTACCCGAAGGGGCGAAGCCGGGGAGCTGTTTTTT.

This chain joins TRBV19 and TRBJ1-5, with D possibly TRBD1 on 6 matching bases. The germline V gene has CDR1 LNHDA and CDR2 SQIVND (reference sequence). The V and J ends lost 3 bases and 0 bases respectively, with 9 bases between them. CDR3 length: 15 amino acids. CDR3 nucleotides: TGTGCCAGTAGTATTCTACAGGGTAGCAATCAGCCCCAGCATTTT. It encodes CASSILQGSNQPQHF.

The chain joins TRBV28 to TRBJ2-5; D possibly matches TRBD1 or TRBD2 (5 bases each). V was shortened by 2 bases and J by 6 bases, with 16 bases between the two germline ends. Germline V lookup: CDR1 MDHEN, CDR2 SYDVKM. This CDR3 is built from 15 residues. As DNA, the CDR3 is TGTGCCAGCAGTTTACCCTCGTTGGGGGTGAAGACCCAGTACTTC. Translation: CASSLPSLGVKTQYF.

This chain uses TRBV9 with TRBJ2-3; 7 bases fit TRBD2. Germline assignment: CDR1 SGDLS and CDR2 YYNGEE. V lost 1 base and J lost 6; bases outside the gene matches: 8. CDR3 size: 15 residues. This CDR3 is CASSVHGLDTDTQYF. The CDR3 DNA sequence: TGTGCCAGCAGCGTACACGGACTAGATACGGATACGCAGTATTTT.

This chain connects TRBV19 to TRBJ2-7; D is ambiguous. The V gene lost 6 bases and the J gene lost 1 base, with 13 bases spanning the gap. This CDR3 contains 14 residues. Germline values: CDR1 LNHDA, CDR2 SQIVND (reference sequence). The CDR3 nucleotides are TGTGCCAGTAGCCTATCCGGGCCTTCCTACGAGCAGTACTTC. Its protein product is CASSLSGPSYEQYF. Full variable domain (outside the CDR3, taken from reference TRBV19 and TRBJ2-7): DGGITQSPKYLFRKEGQNVTLSCEQNLNHDAMYWYRQDPGQGLRLIYYSQIVNDFQKGDIAEGYSVSREKKESFPLTVTSAQKNPTAFYLCASSLSGPSYEQYFGPGTRLTVT.

This clone was seen once. The V gene is TRBV19, the J gene TRBJ2-7; D remains unclear. Deletions cut 6 bases from V and 1 base from J, with 13 bases between. Germline loops: CDR1 LNHDA, CDR2 SQIVND (reference sequence). The CDR3 is made up of 14 amino acids. In DNA form, the CDR3 reads TGTGCCAGTAGCGACCGGGCCGTTTCCTACGAGCAGTACTTC. This encodes CASSDRAVSYEQYF.

This chain links TRBV7-2 with TRBJ1-3; 8 bases are shared with TRBD1. This CDR3 region has 12 residues. After removal of 3 bases from V and 9 bases from J, the junction contained 1 base not matched to a gene. Germline CDR1 is SGHTA and CDR2 is FQGNSA. CDR3 sequence: CASSFQGATIYF. The CDR3 nucleotides read TGTGCCAGCAGCTTCCAGGGGGCCACCATATATTTT.

This clone was observed a few times. V and J are TRBV5-1 and TRBJ2-7, with TRBD1 as a possible D gene (6 bases). This CDR3 has 13 residues. With 4 bases removed from V and 1 base from J, the gap between germline ends came to 9 bases. From germline, CDR1 is SGHRS and CDR2 YFSETQ. CDR3 region: CASSVQGSYEQYF. CDR3 sequence (DNA): TGCGCCAGCAGCGTACAGGGTTCCTACGAGCAGTACTTC.

This clone is a singleton in its sample. CDR3: CASSPLAGDTGELFF. The CDR3 nucleotides are TGTGCCAGCAGCCCCCTAGCGGGAGACACCGGGGAGCTGTTTTTT. V is TRBV6-1 and J is TRBJ2-2; 10 nucleotides match TRBD2. Trimming removed 6 bases from V and 3 bases from J; junction bases left unmatched: 4. The CDR3 is 15 amino acids. CDR1 is MNHNS, CDR2 SASEGT, per germline.

The chain is built from TRBV27 and TRBJ2-3, with 8 bases fitting TRBD2. CDR1 is MNHEY, CDR2 SMNVEV, per germline (reference sequence). The J segment lost 14 bases and the V segment lost 5 bases, leaving 12 bases of the junction unmatched. The CDR3 extends over 13 amino acids. Here the CDR3 reads CASSLSGSGSPYF. The CDR3 DNA reads TGTGCCAGCAGTCTCTCTGGGAGCGGGAGCCCGTATTTT.

V is TRBV5-1 and J is TRBJ2-3, with TRBD1 matching over 9 bases. The trim removed 4 bases at V and 4 bases at J, leaving 7 bases unmatched. CDR3 length: 15 residues. The V gene's germline CDR1 is SGHRS and CDR2 YFSETQ. The CDR3 nucleotides are TGCGCCAGCAGCCCAACGGGACAGGGCCCAGATACGCAGTATTTT. This encodes CASSPTGQGPDTQYF.

The chain employs TRBV5-5 and TRBJ1-5; D call uncertain. The V end lost 0 bases, the J end lost 5 bases, and 6 bases lay between the germline ends. The CDR3 extends over 13 amino acids. Germline-derived CDR1 and CDR2 are SGHKS and YYEKEE (reference sequence). CDR3 DNA: TGTGCCAGCAGCTTGGAATTCGATCAGCCCCAGCATTTT. Its protein product is CASSLEFDQPQHF. Looking up the rest from reference TRBV5-5 and TRBJ1-5 gives the full variable domain: DAGVTQSPTHLIKTRGQQVTLRCSPISGHKSVSWYQQVLGQGPQFIFQYYEKEERGRGNFPDRFSARQFPNYSSELNVNALLLGDSALYLCASSLEFDQPQHFGDGTRLSIL.

The chain links TRBV4-2 to TRBJ2-5; a possible D gene is TRBD2 (7 bases). Germline CDR1 and CDR2: LGHNA and YNFKEQ. CDR3 size: 18 residues. Deletions cut 2 bases from V and 5 bases from J, with 24 bases between. CDR3 in amino acids: CASSQWGEGGGSRETQYF. The CDR3 DNA reads TGTGCCAGCAGCCAATGGGGCGAGGGGGGAGGGTCTCGGGAGACCCAGTACTTC.

This rearrangement joins TRBV5-4 to TRBJ1-3, with D tentatively TRBD1 (5 bases). CDR3 length: 18 amino acids. Deletions cut 0 bases from V and 0 bases from J, with 16 bases between. Germline CDR1 SGHNT, CDR2 YYREEE (reference sequence). Written as DNA, the CDR3 is TGTGCCAGCAGCTTGGAAGGGGAAACTAGACTCTCTGGAAACACCATATATTTT. It is translated as CASSLEGETRLSGNTIYF. Full variable domain (remainder filled in from reference TRBV5-4 and TRBJ1-3): ETGVTQSPTHLIKTRGQQVTLRCSSQSGHNTVSWYQQALGQGPQFIFQYYREEENGRGNFPPRFSGLQFPNYSSELNVNALELDDSALYLCASSLEGETRLSGNTIYFGEGSWLTVV.

V is TRBV5-1 and J is TRBJ2-3; 9 bases align to TRBD1. V gave up 4 bases and J gave up 1 base; unmatched junction bases: 19. This CDR3 region has 20 residues. Per the germline V gene, CDR1 is SGHRS and CDR2 is YFSETQ. CDR3 in DNA: TGCGCCAGCAGCCGGTGGACAGGGGAATTGTCCACCCCGGGCACAGATACGCAGTATTTT. This gives the protein CASSRWTGELSTPGTDTQYF.

The chain has TRBV28 and TRBJ2-1; 10 nucleotides line up with TRBD2. Unmatched junction bases numbered 6, after V lost 6 bases and J lost 16 bases. The germline V gene encodes CDR1 MDHEN and CDR2 SYDVKM. The CDR3 contains 11 residues. In DNA form, the CDR3 reads TGTGCCAGCAGGGGACTAGCGAGTGAATTCTTC. Its protein is CASRGLASEFF.

A word on this clone: Additional DNA sequences in this sample encode the identical CDR3. J is TRBJ1-2 and V is TRBV28; D possibly corresponds to TRBD1 (6 bases). Trimming took off 1 base at V and 5 bases at J, with 11 bases between the two ends. The germline V gene encodes CDR1 MDHEN and CDR2 SYDVKM. CDR3 length equals 14 residues. Here the CDR3 reads CASSLSTGSYGYTF. The DNA of the CDR3 is TGTGCCAGCAGTTTATCCACAGGGAGTTATGGCTACACCTTC.

The genes are TRBV5-1 and TRBJ2-1, with D maybe TRBD2 (5 bases). Germline V gives CDR1 SGHRS, CDR2 YFSETQ. Trimming shortened V by 0 bases and J by 5 bases, and 12 bases separated the two germline ends. The CDR3 length is 15 residues. DNA of the CDR3: TGCGCCAGCAGCTTGGTCCCAGCGGAAGACAATGAGCAGTTCTTC. This codes for CASSLVPAEDNEQFF.

V gene TRBV5-1 combines with J gene TRBJ2-5, with D perhaps matching TRBD1 or TRBD2 (5 bases each). This CDR3 is 15 amino acids long. The ends were cut back, 0 bases at V and 4 bases at J, with 13 bases in the middle. CDR1 is SGHRS, CDR2 YFSETQ, per germline. CDR3 loop: CASSLDVTRGETQYF. The DNA for the CDR3 is TGCGCCAGCAGCTTGGATGTCACTAGGGGAGAGACCCAGTACTTC.

This sequence joins TRBV28 and TRBJ2-7; 10 positions match TRBD2. V lost 5 bases and J lost 6; bases outside the gene matches: 10. This CDR3 has 15 residues. In germline, CDR1 is MDHEN, CDR2 SYDVKM. CDR3 sequence: CASSPPASGRREQYF. The CDR3, as DNA: TGTGCCAGCAGTCCCCCGGCTAGCGGGAGACGCGAGCAGTACTTC.

V gene TRBV7-2 combines with J gene TRBJ1-1; D unresolved. Trimming took 2 bases from V and 1 from J, leaving 8 bases between them. Looked up from germline, CDR1 is SGHTA and CDR2 is FQGNSA. There are 14 residues in the CDR3. CDR3: CASSLFRRNTEAFF. CDR3 DNA: TGTGCCAGCAGCTTATTCCGAAGGAACACTGAAGCTTTCTTT.

CDR3 nucleotide sequence: TGTGCCAGCTCTTCGACAGGGGCCTATGGCTACACCTTC. Residues: CASSSTGAYGYTF. J is TRBJ1-2 and V is TRBV18, with 8 nucleotides matching TRBD1. The germline V gene has CDR1 KGHSH and CDR2 LQKENI. Trimming took 6 bases from V and 4 from J; bases not matched to a gene: 4. The CDR3 covers 13 residues.

The genes are TRBV30 and TRBJ2-2; D may be TRBD1 (5 bases). V dropped 4 bases and J dropped 2 bases, with 8 bases sitting between them. CDR1 and CDR2 (germline): GTSNPN, SVGIG (reference sequence). This CDR3 is built from 13 residues. CDR3 in DNA: TGTGCCTGGACAGACAGAAACACCGGGGAGCTGTTTTTT. This codes for CAWTDRNTGELFF. The full variable domain, completed using reference TRBV30 and TRBJ2-2, is SQTIHQWPATLVQPVGSPLSLECTVEGTSNPNLYWYRQAAGRGLQLLFYSVGIGQISSEVPQNLSASRPQDRQFILSSKKLLLSDSGFYLCAWTDRNTGELFFGEGSRLTVL.

The CDR3: CASSQAKGLADTYNEQFF. CDR3 bases: TGCGCCAGCAGCCAAGCGAAAGGACTGGCGGATACCTACAATGAGCAGTTCTTC. This chain joins TRBV4-1 and TRBJ2-1; the D gene is possibly TRBD2 (5 bases). The CDR3 runs to 18 residues. V was trimmed by 1 base and J by 2 bases, leaving 18 bases between them. Germline values: CDR1 MGHRA, CDR2 YSYEKL.